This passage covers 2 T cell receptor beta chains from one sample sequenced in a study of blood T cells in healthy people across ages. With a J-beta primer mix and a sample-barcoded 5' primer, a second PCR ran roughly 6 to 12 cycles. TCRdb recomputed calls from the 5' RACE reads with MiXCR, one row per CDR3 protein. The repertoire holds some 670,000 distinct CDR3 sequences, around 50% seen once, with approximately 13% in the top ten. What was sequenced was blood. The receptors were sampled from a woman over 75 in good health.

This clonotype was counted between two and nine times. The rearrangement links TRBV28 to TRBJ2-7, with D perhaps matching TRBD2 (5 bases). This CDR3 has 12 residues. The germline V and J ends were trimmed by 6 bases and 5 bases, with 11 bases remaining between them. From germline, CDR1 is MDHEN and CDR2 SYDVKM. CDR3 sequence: CASRTDGNEQYF. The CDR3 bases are TGTGCCAGCAGGACCGACGGGAACGAGCAGTACTTC.

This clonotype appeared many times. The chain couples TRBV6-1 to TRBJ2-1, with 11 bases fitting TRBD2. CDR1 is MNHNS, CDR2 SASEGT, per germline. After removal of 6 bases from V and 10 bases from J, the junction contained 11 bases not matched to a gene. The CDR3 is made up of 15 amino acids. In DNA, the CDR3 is TGTGCCAGCAGCTTTAAGACTAGCGGGGCGGTAGAGCAGTTCTTC. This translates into CASSFKTSGAVEQFF.